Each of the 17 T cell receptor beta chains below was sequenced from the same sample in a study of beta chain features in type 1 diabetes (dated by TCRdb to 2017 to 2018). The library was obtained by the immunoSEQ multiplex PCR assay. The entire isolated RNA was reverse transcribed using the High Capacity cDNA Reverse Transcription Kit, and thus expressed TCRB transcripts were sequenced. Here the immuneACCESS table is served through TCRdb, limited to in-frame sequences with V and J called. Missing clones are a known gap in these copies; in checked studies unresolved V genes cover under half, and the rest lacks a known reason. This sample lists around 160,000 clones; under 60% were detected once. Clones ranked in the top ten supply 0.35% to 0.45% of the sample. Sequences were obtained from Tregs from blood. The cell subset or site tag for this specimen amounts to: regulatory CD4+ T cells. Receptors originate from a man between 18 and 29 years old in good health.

The DNA of the CDR3 is TGTGCCAGCAGGCGGGGACAGGGGCCCTACGAGCAGTACTTC. Protein: CASRRGQGPYEQYF. The chain joins TRBV6-5 to TRBJ2-7; 10 nucleotides line up with TRBD1. This CDR3 has 14 residues. Germline CDR1 is MNHEY and CDR2 is SVGAGI. The V gene end was trimmed by 6 bases and the J gene end by 2 bases; junction bases not matched to a gene: 4.

The CDR3 loop is CASSLAGGAGGPNEQFF. The CDR3 DNA reads as TGCGCCAGCAGCTTGGCCGGGGGAGCGGGAGGGCCCAATGAGCAGTTCTTC. The chain employs TRBV5-1 and TRBJ2-1; 10 positions match TRBD2. V was clipped by 0 bases and J by 6 bases; unmatched bases: 9. Germline assignment: CDR1 SGHRS and CDR2 YFSETQ. This CDR3 has 17 amino acids. Variable domain in full (rest from reference TRBV5-1 and TRBJ2-1): KAGVTQTPRYLIKTRGQQVTLSCSPISGHRSVSWYQQTPGQGLQFLFEYFSETQRNKGNFPGRFSGRQFSNSRSEMNVSTLELGDSALYLCASSLAGGAGGPNEQFFGPGTRLTVL.

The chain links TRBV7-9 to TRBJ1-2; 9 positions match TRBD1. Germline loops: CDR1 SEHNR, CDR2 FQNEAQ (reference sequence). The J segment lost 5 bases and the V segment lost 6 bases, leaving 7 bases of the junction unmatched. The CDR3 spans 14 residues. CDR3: CASSYGTGSYGYTF. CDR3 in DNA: TGTGCCAGCAGTTATGGGACAGGGTCTTATGGCTACACCTTC.

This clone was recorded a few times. Here the CDR3 DNA reads TGCAGCGTTGAACCACAGGGGGCCCCCGGGGAGCTGTTTTTT. It translates to CSVEPQGAPGELFF. The V call is TRBV29-1, the J call TRBJ2-2, with TRBD1 matching 9 bases. The junction had 4 bases not matched to a gene; V was cut back by 2 bases and J by 6 bases. The V gene's germline CDR1 is SQVTM and CDR2 ANQGSEA. CDR3 size: 14 residues.

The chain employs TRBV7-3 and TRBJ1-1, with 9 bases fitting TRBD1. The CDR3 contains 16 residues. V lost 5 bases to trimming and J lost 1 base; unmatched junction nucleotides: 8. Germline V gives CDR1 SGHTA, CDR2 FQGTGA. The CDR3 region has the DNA TGTGCCAGCAGCACCCTTGGACAGGGGCCGAACACTGAAGCTTTCTTT. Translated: CASSTLGQGPNTEAFF.

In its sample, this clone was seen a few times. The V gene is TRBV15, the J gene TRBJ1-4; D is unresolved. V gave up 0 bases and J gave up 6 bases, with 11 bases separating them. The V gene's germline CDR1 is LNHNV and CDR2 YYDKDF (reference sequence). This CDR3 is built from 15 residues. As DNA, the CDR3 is TGTGCCACCAGCAGAGATGGTTCAGGATATGAAAAACTGTTTTTT. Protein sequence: CATSRDGSGYEKLFF. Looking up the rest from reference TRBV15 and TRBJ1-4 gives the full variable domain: DAMVIQNPRYQVTQFGKPVTLSCSQTLNHNVMYWYQQKSSQAPKLLFHYYDKDFNNEADTPDNFQSRRPNTSFCFLDIRSPGLGDTAMYLCATSRDGSGYEKLFFGSGTQLSVL.

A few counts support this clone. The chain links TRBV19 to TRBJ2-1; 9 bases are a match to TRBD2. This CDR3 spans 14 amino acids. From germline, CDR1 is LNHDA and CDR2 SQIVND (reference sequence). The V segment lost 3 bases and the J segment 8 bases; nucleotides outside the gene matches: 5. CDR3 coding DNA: TGTGCCAGTAGTATCCGCGGGACTAGCTATGAGCAGTTCTTC. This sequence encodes CASSIRGTSYEQFF.

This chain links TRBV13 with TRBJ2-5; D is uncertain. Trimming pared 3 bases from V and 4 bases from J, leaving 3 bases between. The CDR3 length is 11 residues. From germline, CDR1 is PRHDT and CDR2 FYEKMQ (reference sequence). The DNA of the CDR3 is TGTGCCAGCAGCTTCCGAGAGACCCAGTACTTC. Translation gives CASSFRETQYF.

This CDR3 reads CAWSSRGRAGELFF. DNA for the CDR3: TGTGCCTGGAGCTCCAGGGGGCGCGCCGGGGAGCTGTTTTTT. The J gene is TRBJ2-2, the V gene TRBV30; TRBD1 matches at 8 bases. Germline V lookup: CDR1 GTSNPN, CDR2 SVGIG (reference sequence). The junction had 6 bases not matched to a gene; V was cut back by 3 bases and J by 6 bases. The CDR3 spans 14 residues.

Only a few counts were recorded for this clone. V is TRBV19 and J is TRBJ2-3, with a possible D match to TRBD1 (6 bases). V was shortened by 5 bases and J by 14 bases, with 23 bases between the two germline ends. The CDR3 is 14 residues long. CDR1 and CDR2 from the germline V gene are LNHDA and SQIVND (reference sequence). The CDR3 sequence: CASSFFQGHPFLYF. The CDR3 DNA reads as TGTGCCAGTAGTTTTTTCCAGGGACACCCTTTTCTGTATTTT.

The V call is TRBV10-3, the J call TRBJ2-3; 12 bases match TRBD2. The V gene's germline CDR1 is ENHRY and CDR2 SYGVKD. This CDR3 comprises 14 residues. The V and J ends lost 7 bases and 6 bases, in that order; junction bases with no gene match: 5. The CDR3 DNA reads TGTGCCATCAAGCCTAGCGGGAGGGTTGATACGCAGTATTTT. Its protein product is CAIKPSGRVDTQYF.

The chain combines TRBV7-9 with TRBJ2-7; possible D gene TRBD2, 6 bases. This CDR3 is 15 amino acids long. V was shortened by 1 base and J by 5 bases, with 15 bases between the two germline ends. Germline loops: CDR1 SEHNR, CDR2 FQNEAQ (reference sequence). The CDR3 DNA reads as TGTGCCAGCAGCTTAGAGGGCGGAGGGACCCACGAGCAGTACTTC. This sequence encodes CASSLEGGGTHEQYF.

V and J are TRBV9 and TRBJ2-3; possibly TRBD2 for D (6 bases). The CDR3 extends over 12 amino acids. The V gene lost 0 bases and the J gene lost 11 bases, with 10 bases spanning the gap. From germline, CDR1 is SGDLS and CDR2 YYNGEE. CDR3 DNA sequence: TGTGCCAGCAGCGTAGCCGGGACTGTGCAGTATTTT. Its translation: CASSVAGTVQYF.

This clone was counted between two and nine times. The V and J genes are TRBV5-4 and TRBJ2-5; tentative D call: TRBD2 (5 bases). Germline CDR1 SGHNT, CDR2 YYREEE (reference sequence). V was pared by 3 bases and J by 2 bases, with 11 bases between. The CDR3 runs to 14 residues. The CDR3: CASSSGLSQETQYF. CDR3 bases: TGTGCCAGCAGCTCTGGACTGTCTCAAGAGACCCAGTACTTC.

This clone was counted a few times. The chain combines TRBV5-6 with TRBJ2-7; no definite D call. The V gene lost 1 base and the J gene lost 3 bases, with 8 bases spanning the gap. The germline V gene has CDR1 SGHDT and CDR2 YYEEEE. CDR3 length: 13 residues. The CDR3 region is CASSLYSGYEQYF. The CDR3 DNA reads TGTGCCAGCAGCTTGTATTCGGGCTACGAGCAGTACTTC.

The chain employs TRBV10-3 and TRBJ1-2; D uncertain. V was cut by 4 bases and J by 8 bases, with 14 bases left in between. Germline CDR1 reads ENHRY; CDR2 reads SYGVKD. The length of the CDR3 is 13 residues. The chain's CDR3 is CAISAARGEGYTF. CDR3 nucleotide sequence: TGTGCCATCAGTGCAGCCCGGGGTGAGGGCTACACCTTC.

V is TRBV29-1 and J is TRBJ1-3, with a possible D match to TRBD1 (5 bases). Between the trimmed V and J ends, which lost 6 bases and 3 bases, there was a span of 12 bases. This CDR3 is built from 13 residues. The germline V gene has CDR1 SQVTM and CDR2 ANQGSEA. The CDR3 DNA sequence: TGCAGCGTAGGAGGGGCCCTTGGAAACACCATATATTTT. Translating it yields CSVGGALGNTIYF.